This is a list of T cell receptor beta chains from one sample in a study of tumor-infiltrating lymphocytes in glioblastoma multiforme. From the multiplex PCR reads, TCRdb called clonotypes with MiXCR, one entry per CDR3 protein. The sample has approximately 20,000 distinct CDR3 sequences, 55% to 70% seen once. The sample consisted of peripheral blood. The receptors originated from a male donor with glioblastoma. Each CDR3 is given with its conserved first and last residue. A D gene is named only where the DNA matches it firmly. Rows give clone size only sometimes, using once, few, many, or a class for an expanded clone.

j_call v_call d_call clone_size cdr3_nt cdr3_aa
TRBJ2-3 TRBV29-1 TRBD2 NA TGCAGCGTTGAAGGGCGGGGGAAAGGTGCAGATACGCAGTATTTT CSVEGRGKGADTQYF
TRBJ2-3 TRBV29-1 TRBD2 many TGCAGCGTTGACGACCTAGCGGGAGGAGACACAGATACGCAGTATTTT CSVDDLAGGDTDTQYF
TRBJ2-5 TRBV29-1 NA NA NA CSVVGVAQGTKYF
TRBJ1-5 TRBV20-1 NA NA TGCAGTGCTACTCGGGGACGGATCAATCAGCCCCAGCATTTT CSATRGRINQPQHF
TRBJ2-1 TRBV11-2 NA NA TGTGCCAGCAGCTTAGTTCCGGGAGACAATGAGCAGTTCTTC CASSLVPGDNEQFF
TRBJ1-1 TRBV6-1 NA NA TGTGCCAGCAGTCTTAACAGGGACACTGAAGCTTTCTTT CASSLNRDTEAFF
TRBJ2-1 TRBV29-1 TRBD2 many TGCAGCGCCGAGACTAGCGGGAGTGTGAATGAGCAGTTCTTC CSAETSGSVNEQFF
TRBJ1-1 TRBV20-1 NA once TGCAGTGCTAGAGATAGATGTTTGGACACTGAAGCTTTCTTT CSARDRCLDTEAFF
TRBJ2-1 TRBV20-1 TRBD2 NA TGCACTGCTAGTCGACCGGGACTAGCGGGAACGAATGAGCAGTTCTTC CTASRPGLAGTNEQFF
TRBJ2-3 TRBV20-1 NA NA TGCAGTGCTAGAGCCACGGACAGAAAAGATACGCAGTATTTT CSARATDRKDTQYF
TRBJ2-7 TRBV12-3/TRBV12-4 TRBD2 NA TGTGCTAGCAGGCGGACTAGCGGGGGTTCCTACGAGCGGTACTTC CASRRTSGGSYERYF
TRBJ1-6 TRBV12-3/TRBV12-4 NA NA TGTGCCAGCAGTTCTAGGACAGATTTTAATTCACCCCTCCACTTT CASSSRTDFNSPLHF
TRBJ2-1 TRBV20-1 TRBD2 NA TGCAGTGCTAGTGCGGGAGGATCCTACAATGAGCAGTTCTTC CSASAGGSYNEQFF
TRBJ2-1 TRBV6-2/TRBV6-3 NA NA TGTGCCAGCAGTTACGGGGGTTTATATGTGCAGTTCTTC CASSYGGLYVQFF
TRBJ2-7 TRBV7-9 TRBD2 NA TGTGCCAGCAGCCTCGGGACTAGCGGAAAGGCTTCGTCCGAGCAGTACTTC CASSLGTSGKASSEQYF
TRBJ2-5 TRBV5-4 NA NA TGTGCCAGCAGCCTCGACCCGGGCGGTGCCCAGTACTTC CASSLDPGGAQYF
TRBJ2-3 TRBV11-3 NA few TGTGCCAGCAGCTTAAATGCGGCAGATACGCAGTATTTT CASSLNAADTQYF
TRBJ2-1 TRBV11-2 NA NA TGTGCCAACAGGGATCTCCGGTGGGCGAATTACAATGAGCAGTTCTTC CANRDLRWANYNEQFF
TRBJ2-4 TRBV18 NA NA TGTGCCAGCTCACCACAAGGTGTCAACATTCAGTACTTC CASSPQGVNIQYF
TRBJ2-3 TRBV7-9 NA many TGTGCCAGCAGCCCCCGGTTCCTCGTCACAGATACGCAGTATTTT CASSPRFLVTDTQYF
TRBJ1-5 TRBV7-3 NA NA TGTGCCAGCAGCTTATGGACTCCTAATCAGCCCCAGCATTTT CASSLWTPNQPQHF